One and the same sample provided the 10 T cell receptor beta chains below, sequenced in a study of PD-1 blockade in mismatch repair-deficient tumors. Data came from immunoSEQ multiplex PCR; TCRdb stores just in-frame clones and leaves some out. The sample records some 70,000 clones, around 80% being singletons. Here the sequenced sample was peripheral blood, taken 2 weeks after starting pembrolizumab. The receptors were sampled from an adult with mismatch repair-deficient cancer.

This rearrangement joins TRBV7-2 to TRBJ1-2; D perhaps matches TRBD1 (6 bases). Trimming stripped 1 base from V and 3 bases from J, with 9 bases between. Germline V gene sequence: CDR1 SGHTA, CDR2 FQGNSA. CDR3 length: 14 amino acids. The CDR3 DNA sequence: TGTGCCAGCAGCTTAGAATCAGGGGACTATGGCTACACCTTC. Translating gives CASSLESGDYGYTF. Full variable domain (remainder filled in from reference TRBV7-2 and TRBJ1-2): GAGVSQSPSNKVTEKGKDVELRCDPISGHTALYWYRQSLGQGLEFLIYFQGNSAPDKSGLPSDRFSAERTGGSVSTLTIQRTQQEDSAVYLCASSLESGDYGYTFGSGTRLTVV.

This clone was seen more than once but under ten times. The J gene is TRBJ2-7, the V gene TRBV30; D might be TRBD2 (6 bases). Trimming left V 0 bases short and J 6 bases short, with 6 bases between. Germline lookup yields CDR1 GTSNPN and CDR2 SVGIG (reference sequence). The CDR3 consists of 11 residues. The CDR3 DNA sequence: TGTGCCTGGAGTGTGGGGGGCGAGCAGTACTTC. It yields the protein CAWSVGGEQYF.

The chain has TRBV9 and TRBJ2-5; D is possibly TRBD1 or TRBD2 (5 bases each). The V and J ends lost 4 bases and 1 base respectively, with 14 bases between them. Germline assignment: CDR1 SGDLS and CDR2 YYNGEE. CDR3 length: 15 amino acids. CDR3 protein: CASSSQLGPQETQYF. CDR3 DNA: TGTGCCAGCAGCTCGCAGCTGGGACCCCAAGAGACCCAGTACTTC.

This rearrangement joins TRBV7-2 to TRBJ2-1, with 8 positions matching TRBD2. V was pared by 6 bases and J by 12 bases, with 7 bases of the junction left unmatched. Germline CDR1 and CDR2: SGHTA and FQGNSA. The CDR3 sequence is 12 residues long. The CDR3 spells CASSLTSGRQFF. DNA for the CDR3: TGTGCCAGCAGTCTTACTAGCGGCCGGCAGTTCTTC. Variable domain in full (rest from reference TRBV7-2 and TRBJ2-1): GAGVSQSPSNKVTEKGKDVELRCDPISGHTALYWYRQSLGQGLEFLIYFQGNSAPDKSGLPSDRFSAERTGGSVSTLTIQRTQQEDSAVYLCASSLTSGRQFFGPGTRLTVL.

The CDR3 region has the DNA TGTGCCAGCAGGGGCAGGGGGTTGGGCAATCAGCCCCAGCATTTT. Its protein is CASRGRGLGNQPQHF. The J gene is TRBJ1-5, the V gene TRBV2, with 7 positions matching TRBD1. V dropped 6 bases and J dropped 2; count of bases not matched to a gene: 7. Germline loops: CDR1 SNHLY, CDR2 FYNNEI. This CDR3 spans 15 amino acids.

In this sample, this clone turned up once. The V call is TRBV19, the J call TRBJ1-2; weak D call: TRBD1 (5 bases). The germline V gene encodes CDR1 LNHDA and CDR2 SQIVND (reference sequence). There are 16 residues in the CDR3. V was shortened by 5 bases and J by 1 base, with 17 bases between the two germline ends. The DNA for the CDR3 is TGTGCCAGTAGTCCCGGTGGGGCCGCGGGTAACTATGGCTACACCTTC. It yields the protein CASSPGGAAGNYGYTF.

The CDR3 protein is CASSRAGGYNEQFF. In nucleotides, the CDR3 is TGTGCCAGCTCACGGGCAGGGGGGTACAATGAGCAGTTCTTC. The chain joins TRBV18 to TRBJ2-1; possibly TRBD1 for D (7 bases). V lost 4 bases to trimming and J lost 4 bases, with 11 bases between them. The CDR3 covers 14 residues. Germline lookup yields CDR1 KGHSH and CDR2 LQKENI.

The V gene is TRBV15, the J gene TRBJ2-1; perhaps TRBD1 as D (7 bases). V was trimmed by 1 base and J by 2 bases, leaving 15 bases between them. CDR3 size: 17 residues. Germline values: CDR1 LNHNV, CDR2 YYDKDF (reference sequence). The CDR3 region has the DNA TGTGCCACCAGCAGAGTGGTTGGCAGGGGGGCCTACAATGAGCAGTTCTTC. This translates into CATSRVVGRGAYNEQFF. Full variable domain (remainder filled in from reference TRBV15 and TRBJ2-1): DAMVIQNPRYQVTQFGKPVTLSCSQTLNHNVMYWYQQKSSQAPKLLFHYYDKDFNNEADTPDNFQSRRPNTSFCFLDIRSPGLGDTAMYLCATSRVVGRGAYNEQFFGPGTRLTVL.

The V call is TRBV11-3, the J call TRBJ2-7, with 7 bases identical to TRBD1. V dropped 0 bases and J dropped 3; count of bases not matched to a gene: 5. This CDR3 spans 15 amino acids. Per germline, CDR1 SGHNT and CDR2 YENEEA. Here the CDR3 DNA reads TGTGCCAGCAGCTTAGAGACAGGGACGGGCTACGAGCAGTACTTC. Translation: CASSLETGTGYEQYF. The variable domain in full, completed from reference TRBV11-3 and TRBJ2-7, reads EAGVVQSPRYKIIEKKQPVAFWCNPISGHNTLYWYLQNLGQGPELLIRYENEEAVDDSQLPKDRFSAERLKGVDSTLKIQPAELGDSAVYLCASSLETGTGYEQYFGPGTRLTVT.

J is TRBJ1-2 and V is TRBV28; D may be TRBD1 (5 bases). Between the trimmed V and J ends, which lost 8 bases and 2 bases, there was a span of 18 bases. The CDR3 spans 15 residues. Germline assignment: CDR1 MDHEN and CDR2 SYDVKM. CDR3 protein: CASGGGPQVNYGYTF. The CDR3 DNA reads TGTGCCAGCGGGGGAGGACCTCAAGTAAACTATGGCTACACCTTC.